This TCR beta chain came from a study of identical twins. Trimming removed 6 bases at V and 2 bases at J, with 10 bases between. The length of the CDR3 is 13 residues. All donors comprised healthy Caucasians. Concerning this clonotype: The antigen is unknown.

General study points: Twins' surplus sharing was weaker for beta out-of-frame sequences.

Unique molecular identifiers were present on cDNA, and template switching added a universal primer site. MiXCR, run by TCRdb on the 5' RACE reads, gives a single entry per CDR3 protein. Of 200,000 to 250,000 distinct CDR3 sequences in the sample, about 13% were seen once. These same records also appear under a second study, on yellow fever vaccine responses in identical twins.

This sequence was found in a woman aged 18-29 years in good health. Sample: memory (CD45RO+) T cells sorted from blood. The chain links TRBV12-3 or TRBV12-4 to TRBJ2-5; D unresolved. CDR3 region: CASSPDEQETQYF. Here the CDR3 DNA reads TGTGCCAGCAGCCCGGACGAACAAGAGACCCAGTACTTC.